These 27 T cell receptor beta chains came from one sample sequenced in a study of cytomegalovirus exposure and HLA in healthy donors (dated by TCRdb to between 2016 and 2019). Preparation of the library involved the immunoSEQ multiplex PCR assay. The multiplex PCR relied on a mix of 60 forward primers for TCR Vbeta segments and 13 reverse primers for TCR Jbeta segments. TCRdb mirrors the immuneACCESS table, restricted to in-frame sequences. Some clones are absent from its copies; in checked studies, under half trace to an unresolved V gene, and the reason for the others is unknown. This sample gives 72,000 or so clones in total; 74% of them show up just once. The biggest ten clones account for roughly 11% of the sample. Sample: PBMCs. These receptors were collected from a human donor in good health.

This rearrangement joins TRBV5-5 to TRBJ1-3; maybe TRBD1 (6 bases). Germline-derived CDR1 and CDR2 are SGHKS and YYEKEE (reference sequence). V shed 5 bases and J shed 4 bases, with 13 bases lying between them. The CDR3 loop spans 14 amino acids. CDR3 sequence (DNA): TGTGCCAGCAGTCCAGGGGATTGGGGAAACACCATATATTTT. Translation gives CASSPGDWGNTIYF.

This chain uses TRBV7-2 with TRBJ2-7; no clear D gene. The germline V gene has CDR1 SGHTA and CDR2 FQGNSA. Trimming took off 4 bases at V and 0 bases at J, with 7 bases between the two ends. The CDR3 extends over 13 amino acids. The CDR3 nucleotides are TGTGCCAGCAGCTACAGTTCCTCCTACGAGCAGTACTTC. It is translated as CASSYSSSYEQYF.

This clone was counted a few times. V is TRBV5-1 and J is TRBJ1-1, with TRBD1 identical over 7 bases. There are 14 residues in the CDR3. V shed 4 bases and J 1 base; nucleotides not matched to a gene: 4. Germline assignment: CDR1 SGHRS and CDR2 YFSETQ. CDR3 residues: CASSLRTGNTEAFF. The CDR3 nucleotides read TGCGCCAGCAGCCTCAGGACAGGGAACACTGAAGCTTTCTTT.

The chain employs TRBV10-2 and TRBJ2-5; D is undetermined. The CDR3 totals 14 residues. Germline CDR1 and CDR2: WSHSY and SAAADI. V lost 0 bases and J 9 bases, leaving 14 bases between the germline ends. The CDR3 spells CASSESALPASQYF. The CDR3 DNA reads as TGCGCCAGCAGTGAGTCGGCCTTGCCCGCATCCCAGTACTTC.

The gene calls are TRBV5-6 and TRBJ1-2; D gene unclear. Germline loops: CDR1 SGHDT, CDR2 YYEEEE. Trimming stripped 0 bases from V and 4 bases from J, with 10 bases between. The CDR3 loop spans 14 amino acids. CDR3 loop: CASSLAGQVYGYTF. The CDR3 DNA is TGTGCCAGCAGCTTGGCCGGTCAGGTCTATGGCTACACCTTC.

The V and J genes are TRBV6-6 and TRBJ2-6; D might be TRBD2 (6 bases). With 8 bases removed from V and 3 bases from J, the gap between germline ends came to 8 bases. Looked up from germline, CDR1 is MNHNY and CDR2 is SVGAGI (reference sequence). This CDR3 is built from 13 residues. CDR3 loop: CASDGGGANVLTF. The CDR3 coding sequence is TGTGCCAGCGACGGGGGTGGGGCCAACGTCCTGACTTTC.

V gene TRBV19 combines with J gene TRBJ1-5; possible D gene TRBD1, 6 bases. CDR3 size: 17 residues. Germline V CDR1 and CDR2: LNHDA, SQIVND (reference sequence). The V and J ends lost 6 bases and 6 bases respectively, with 24 bases between them. The CDR3 loop reads CASRIGLRGGGGQPQHF. Here the CDR3 DNA reads TGTGCCAGTAGAATTGGGCTACGAGGGGGGGGAGGTCAGCCCCAGCATTTT.

The chain recombines TRBV10-3 with TRBJ1-2; D is possibly TRBD1 (5 bases). The V end was cut by 3 bases, the J end by 3 bases, with 14 bases between. The germline gives CDR1 ENHRY, CDR2 SYGVKD. The CDR3 runs to 15 residues. As DNA, the CDR3 is TGTGCCATCAGTGATAATCAGGGCGCAGACTATGGCTACACCTTC. Its protein product is CAISDNQGADYGYTF.

The rearrangement links TRBV27 to TRBJ2-1, with D perhaps TRBD1 (6 bases). The CDR3 length is 15 residues. Germline CDR1 MNHEY, CDR2 SMNVEV (reference sequence). Trimming left V 3 bases short and J 4 bases short, with 13 bases between. CDR3 residues: CASSLSYDRYNEQFF. CDR3 DNA sequence: TGTGCCAGCAGTTTGTCTTATGACAGGTACAATGAGCAGTTCTTC.

This chain connects TRBV6-4 to TRBJ2-1; TRBD2 agrees at 10 bases. The CDR3 loop spans 16 amino acids. CDR1 is MRHNA and CDR2 is SNTAGT in the germline V gene. J gave up 8 bases and V 3 bases, and 10 bases lay outside the gene matches. The DNA for the CDR3 is TGTGCCAGCAGTGAATTAGCGGGAGGCCCTAAGTATGAGCAGTTCTTC. It encodes CASSELAGGPKYEQFF.

This rearrangement joins TRBV10-3 to TRBJ2-7; D ambiguous. In germline, CDR1 is ENHRY, CDR2 SYGVKD. Between the trimmed V and J ends, which lost 6 bases and 7 bases, there was a span of 13 bases. CDR3 length: 12 residues. For the CDR3, the DNA is TGTGCCATCAGCCCTCAGGCAGGTGAGCAGTACTTC. Its protein product is CAISPQAGEQYF.

The chain has TRBV2 and TRBJ1-6; TRBD1 might be the D (5 bases). The CDR3 length is 14 residues. Trimming pared 10 bases from V and 5 bases from J, leaving 15 bases between. The germline gives CDR1 SNHLY, CDR2 FYNNEI. For the CDR3, the DNA is TGTGCCATCGGGGGACTCTTCAATAATTCACCCCTCCACTTT. This translates into CAIGGLFNNSPLHF.

The chain employs TRBV6-5 and TRBJ1-2; 8 bases fit TRBD1. CDR3 length equals 12 residues. CDR1 and CDR2 from the germline V gene are MNHEY and SVGAGI. Unmatched junction bases numbered 4, after V lost 5 bases and J lost 8 bases. CDR3 loop: CASSPGQAGYTF. The CDR3 DNA reads as TGTGCCAGCAGTCCGGGACAGGCCGGCTACACCTTC.

This clone has only one observation. The chain couples TRBV13 to TRBJ2-7; D gene unclear. This CDR3 spans 12 amino acids. CDR1 and CDR2 from the germline V gene are PRHDT and FYEKMQ (reference sequence). Trimming stripped 5 bases from V and 3 bases from J, with 8 bases between. CDR3 in amino acids: CASSAKSYEQYF. DNA for the CDR3: TGTGCCAGCAGCGCTAAAAGCTACGAGCAGTACTTC.

This chain uses TRBV4-1 with TRBJ2-1; a weak D match, TRBD1 (5 bases). The CDR3 is 16 residues long. Germline assignment: CDR1 MGHRA and CDR2 YSYEKL. V lost 1 base, J lost 7 bases, and 17 bases lay in between. The CDR3 DNA is TGCGCCAGCAGCCAAGTAGGGGCCAAGGTTATGAATGAGCAGTTCTTC. Protein: CASSQVGAKVMNEQFF.

The V gene is TRBV11-3, the J gene TRBJ2-1, with TRBD1 matching over 9 bases. CDR1 SGHNT and CDR2 YENEEA come from the germline V gene. The V and J ends lost 5 bases and 5 bases, in that order; junction bases with no gene match: 7. The CDR3 covers 15 residues. The CDR3 sequence: CASSPGTGLHNEQFF. The CDR3 bases are TGTGCCAGCAGCCCAGGGACAGGGTTACACAATGAGCAGTTCTTC.

J is TRBJ2-1 and V is TRBV7-9, with D possibly being TRBD2 (5 bases). In germline, CDR1 is SEHNR, CDR2 FQNEAQ (reference sequence). Trimming shortened V by 6 bases and J by 5 bases, and 17 bases separated the two germline ends. The CDR3 spans 15 residues. The CDR3 DNA reads TGTGCCAGCAGGGCGAGACTAACGAGAAACAATGAGCAGTTCTTC. Encoded protein: CASRARLTRNNEQFF.

The chain employs TRBV19 and TRBJ1-2; D unresolved. With 5 bases removed from V and 0 bases from J, the gap between germline ends came to 13 bases. CDR1 and CDR2 from the germline V gene are LNHDA and SQIVND (reference sequence). The CDR3 is 15 amino acids. The CDR3 sequence: CASSSGREANYGYTF. The DNA of the CDR3 is TGTGCCAGTAGTTCCGGACGGGAAGCTAACTATGGCTACACCTTC.

This clone has just a few counts. The CDR3 here is CASSEGPGAPHQPQHF. CDR3 nucleotides: TGTGCCAGCAGTGAGGGGCCAGGGGCTCCCCATCAGCCCCAGCATTTT. The chain joins TRBV6-1 to TRBJ1-5; maybe TRBD1 (6 bases). CDR1 MNHNS and CDR2 SASEGT come from the germline V gene. Trimming stripped 3 bases from V and 5 bases from J, with 17 bases between. The CDR3 consists of 16 residues.

This clone appeared a single time. This sequence joins TRBV15 and TRBJ1-5, with D perhaps matching TRBD1 (5 bases). CDR3 length: 14 amino acids. Trimming removed 3 bases at V and 4 bases at J, with 10 bases between. Germline-derived CDR1 and CDR2 are LNHNV and YYDKDF (reference sequence). The CDR3 region has the DNA TGTGCCACCAGCAGGTGGGGGGTTAATCAGCCCCAGCATTTT. This gives the protein CATSRWGVNQPQHF.

The gene calls are TRBV7-9 and TRBJ2-3; D gene ambiguous. From germline, CDR1 is SEHNR and CDR2 FQNEAQ (reference sequence). The CDR3 runs to 13 residues. The V gene lost 1 base and the J gene lost 4 bases, with 6 bases spanning the gap. The CDR3 loop reads CASSLVGADTQYF. CDR3 DNA sequence: TGTGCCAGCAGCTTAGTCGGAGCAGATACGCAGTATTTT.

To note about this clone: Other nucleotide sequences in the sample specify the same CDR3. The V call is TRBV5-4, the J call TRBJ2-1; TRBD1 matches at 11 bases. Trimming removed 3 bases from V and 1 base from J; junction bases left unmatched: 0. This CDR3 is 15 amino acids long. From germline, CDR1 is SGHNT and CDR2 YYREEE (reference sequence). Here the CDR3 reads CASSWDRGSYNEQFF. The CDR3 DNA follows: TGTGCCAGCAGCTGGGACAGGGGGTCCTACAATGAGCAGTTCTTC.

V is TRBV11-1 and J is TRBJ1-5; 8 positions match TRBD1. CDR1 is SGHAT and CDR2 is FQDESV in the germline V gene (reference sequence). The CDR3 loop spans 15 amino acids. The ends lost 5 bases at V and 5 bases at J; junction bases unmatched: 8. CDR3 nucleotides: TGTGCCAGCAGCCTGTCAGGGGGCCAAGATCAGCCCCAGCATTTT. It specifies CASSLSGGQDQPQHF.

J is TRBJ2-3 and V is TRBV6-4; TRBD1 matches at 11 bases. Germline V CDR1 and CDR2: MRHNA, SNTAGT. CDR3 length: 15 residues. Germline trimming cut 6 bases from V and 6 bases from J; bases unmatched to any gene: 8. The CDR3 DNA is TGTGCCAGCAGCCTAGGACAGGGGGCATCTGATACGCAGTATTTT. Translated: CASSLGQGASDTQYF.

V usage is TRBV6-5 and J usage is TRBJ2-2; tentative D call: TRBD1 (6 bases). V was trimmed by 7 bases and J by 1 base, leaving 10 bases between them. The CDR3 loop spans 14 amino acids. Germline V gene data show CDR1 as MNHEY and CDR2 as SVGAGI. The CDR3 DNA sequence: TGTGCCAGCACCATAGGGGGGAACACCGGGGAGCTGTTTTTT. Translating gives CASTIGGNTGELFF.

The gene calls are TRBV10-3 and TRBJ2-1, with D perhaps TRBD2 (5 bases). Germline values: CDR1 ENHRY, CDR2 SYGVKD. The V and J ends lost 3 bases and 6 bases respectively, with 12 bases between them. This CDR3 has 14 residues. The CDR3 coding sequence is TGTGCCATCAGTGATCAAACTAGGTCCAATGAGCAGTTCTTC. Translation gives CAISDQTRSNEQFF.

This clone has just one count. The chain joins TRBV7-9 to TRBJ1-1; tentatively, D is TRBD1 (6 bases). CDR1 is SEHNR, CDR2 FQNEAQ, per germline (reference sequence). This CDR3 has 17 amino acids. V gave up 6 bases and J gave up 3 bases, with 23 bases separating them. This CDR3 reads CASRHRDGDSRDTEAFF. For the CDR3, the DNA is TGTGCCAGCAGGCACAGGGACGGAGACTCGAGGGACACTGAAGCTTTCTTT.